Listed below are T cell receptor beta chains from one sample, sequenced in a study of cytomegalovirus exposure and HLA in healthy donors. Clones were sequenced by immunoSEQ multiplex PCR, and TCRdb holds only the in-frame ones, with some missing. The sample consists of 80,000 to 100,000 clones, approximately 80% of them appearing once. Sequencing was done on a sample of PBMCs. The receptors derive from a human donor in good health. Both conserved end residues are part of each CDR3. D genes are given only for firm matches. For some rows the clone size is stated as once, few or many, or as a class when expanded; others skip it.

TRBV7-6	TRBJ2-1	-	TRBD2	TGTGCCAGCAGCACCCCGAGGCCGGGACTAGCGGGAAAGGGTACCTCCTACAATGAGCAGTTCTTC	CASSTPRPGLAGKGTSYNEQFF
TRBV5-1	TRBJ1-1	-	-	TGCGCCAGCAGCGGGACACAGAACACTGAAGCTTTCTTT	CASSGTQNTEAFF
TRBV7-9	TRBJ1-1	-	TRBD1	TGTTCCAGCAGCTCAGGACAGGGAGGAGGACCTTTT	CSSSSGQGGGPF
TRBV5-6	TRBJ2-7	-	TRBD2	TGTGCCAGCAGCTTGGGAGCGGGGCCTAGAACCTACGAGCAGTACTTC	CASSLGAGPRTYEQYF
TRBV27	TRBJ2-2	-	TRBD1	TGTGCCAGCTGGCCCGGGACAGACAACACCGGGGAGCTGTTTTTT	CASWPGTDNTGELFF
TRBV5-1	TRBJ1-2	-	-	TGCGCCAGCACCACCATCGGGGGAGTCTATGGCTACACCTTC	CASTTIGGVYGYTF
TRBV7-9	TRBJ1-4	-	-	TGTGCCAGCAGTCTCAACGGGGCTAATGAAAAACTGTTTTTT	CASSLNGANEKLFF
TRBV4-3	TRBJ2-1	few	TRBD2	TGCGCCAGCAGCCAAGATATCCCTAGCGGTGCCGCTGAGCAGTTCTTC	CASSQDIPSGAAEQFF
TRBV5-1	TRBJ1-4	-	-	TGCGCCAGCAGCTTACGGTCAACTAATGAAAAACTGTTTTTT	CASSLRSTNEKLFF
TRBV15	TRBJ1-2	-	-	TGTGCCACCAGCAGAACGGGGACTGGTGGCTACACCTTC	CATSRTGTGGYTF
TRBV4-2	TRBJ2-7	-	-	TGTGCCAGCAGCCAAGATTTCCTCGGGAGTGGCTACGAGCAGTACTTC	CASSQDFLGSGYEQYF
TRBV7-2	TRBJ2-7	once	TRBD1	TGTGCCAGCAGCCGGGGACAGGGGCTCCGAGGTCGGTCCTACGAGCAGTACTTC	CASSRGQGLRGRSYEQYF
TRBV9	TRBJ2-5	-	TRBD2	TGTGCCAGCAGCGTAGGCGGTAGCGGGAGTGGAAAGACCCAGTACTTC	CASSVGGSGSGKTQYF
TRBV4-3	TRBJ1-6	-	-	TGCGCCAGCAGCCAAGCGCAGTCACCCCTCCACTTT	CASSQAQSPLHF
TRBV29-1	TRBJ2-7	-	-	TGCAGCGGACTATTCACCTACGAGCAGTACTTC	CSGLFTYEQYF
TRBV5-4	TRBJ2-3	-	TRBD2	TGTGCCGGGACTAGCGGGGCCGAGGCGCATACGCAGTATTTT	CAGTSGAEAHTQYF
TRBV11-2	TRBJ2-7	once	TRBD2	TGTGCCAGCAGCGTAGGGACTAGCCGTTCCTACGAGCAGTACTTC	CASSVGTSRSYEQYF
TRBV27	TRBJ2-1	-	TRBD2	TGTGCCAGCAGTAACGCGGGAGGGCCTTACAATGAGCAGTTCTTC	CASSNAGGPYNEQFF
TRBV6-5	TRBJ1-2	-	-	TGTGCCAGCAGAAACGGTTCGGTGAGGGGCTACACCTTC	CASRNGSVRGYTF
TRBV4-1	TRBJ2-3	-	-	TGCGCCAGCAGCTTTCCTGGCACAGATACGCAGTATTTT	CASSFPGTDTQYF
TRBV7-9	TRBJ2-5	-	TRBD2	TGTGCCAGCAGCCCCCCGGGACTAGGGGGAGAGACCCAGTACTTC	CASSPPGLGGETQYF
TRBV5-4	TRBJ2-3	once	-	TGTGCCAGCACCTGGGCTAGCACAGATACGCAGTATTTT	CASTWASTDTQYF
TRBV19	TRBJ2-3	-	-	TGTGCCAGTAGTATAGGTCGGGAAGATACGCAGTATTTT	CASSIGREDTQYF
TRBV7-9	TRBJ1-1	-	-	TGTGCCAGCAGCCGGGGGGAGGATGAAGCTTTCTTT	CASSRGEDEAFF